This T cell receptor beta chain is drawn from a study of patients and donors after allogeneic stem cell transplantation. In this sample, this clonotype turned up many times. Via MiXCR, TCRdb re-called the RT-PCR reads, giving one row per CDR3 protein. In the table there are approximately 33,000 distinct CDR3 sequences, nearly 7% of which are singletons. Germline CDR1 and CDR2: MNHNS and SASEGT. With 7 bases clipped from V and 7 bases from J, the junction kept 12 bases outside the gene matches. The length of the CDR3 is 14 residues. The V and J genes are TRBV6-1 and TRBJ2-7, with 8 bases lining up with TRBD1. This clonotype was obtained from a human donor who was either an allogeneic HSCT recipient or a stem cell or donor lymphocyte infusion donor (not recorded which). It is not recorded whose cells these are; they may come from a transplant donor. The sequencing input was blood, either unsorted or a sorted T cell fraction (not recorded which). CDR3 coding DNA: TGTGCCAGCAACCCACTAGGACAGGGTTTGGAGCAGTACTTC. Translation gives CASNPLGQGLEQYF.